This T cell receptor beta chain is drawn from a study of blood T cell repertoires in COVID-19. Study-wide background: Material from acute and convalescent COVID-19 was sourced from the United States, Italy and Spain.

The CDR3 totals 14 residues. The germline V gene encodes CDR1 SGHDT and CDR2 YYEEEE. J was trimmed by 5 bases and V by 0 bases; bases with no gene match: 5. Sequenced by immunoSEQ multiplex PCR; TCRdb stores in-frame clones only, minus some. The sample yields 88,000 or so clones, 81% seen once. This chain connects TRBV5-6 to TRBJ2-7, with 7 bases lining up with TRBD1. Input material: peripheral blood. This receptor was taken from a man aged 60 to 69 with acute or convalescent COVID-19. This CDR3 reads CASSLVQGVHEQYF. DNA for the CDR3: TGTGCCAGCAGCTTGGTTCAGGGGGTCCACGAGCAGTACTTC.